This T cell receptor (beta chain) emerged from a study of T cell changes during pregnancy in multiple sclerosis. Clones were read by immunoSEQ multiplex PCR, and TCRdb kept only the in-frame ones, dropping some. This sample has 25,000 to 35,000 clones; nearly 90% occur once, and the top ten carry 0.5% to 0.65%. Trimming took off 1 base at V and 2 bases at J, with 11 bases between the two ends. The length of the CDR3 is 15 residues. In germline, CDR1 is MDHEN, CDR2 SYDVKM. The source is a female donor in good health, enrolled as a control in a pregnancy study. The J gene is TRBJ2-5, the V gene TRBV28; D perhaps matches TRBD2 (7 bases). Sequenced here: CD4+ T cells from peripheral blood mononuclear cells, sampled in the third trimester of pregnancy. The CDR3, as DNA: TGTGCCAGCAGTTTATCGGGGGGCGGGCAAGAGACCCAGTACTTC. Its translation is CASSLSGGGQETQYF.